These T cell receptor beta chains were read from a single sample in a study of identifying expanded T cells in peripheral blood. Only in-frame clones appear in the TCRdb table, and some are missing; sequencing was by immunoSEQ multiplex PCR. The table shows around 100,000 clones, with over 80% occurring only once. Sequencing input: blood. These receptors all stem from a person aged 18-70 years in good health. The CDR3 runs from the conserved cysteine through the conserved F or W. The D gene is left open where the match is weak. The listing skips clone size in some rows; elsewhere it reads once, few, many or a size class.

d_gene	v_gene	j_gene	abundance	CDR3aa	CDR3nt
NA	TRBV6-5	TRBJ2-5	NA	CASSLLTGTWETQYF	TGTGCCAGCAGTTTACTTACCGGGACGTGGGAGACCCAGTACTTC
NA	TRBV13	TRBJ1-4	NA	CASSPRPGEKLFF	TGTGCCAGCAGCCCCCGGCCGGGAGAAAAACTGTTTTTT
NA	TRBV19	TRBJ1-2	NA	CASSSDGAGAYGYTF	TGTGCCAGTAGTTCAGACGGGGCAGGGGCCTATGGCTACACCTTC
TRBD1	TRBV12-5	TRBJ2-7	few	CASGPGQGGYEQYF	TGTGCTAGTGGGCCGGGACAGGGGGGTTACGAGCAGTACTTC
TRBD2	TRBV11-3	TRBJ2-1	NA	CASSQGEGGPYNEQFF	TGTGCCAGCAGCCAAGGGGAGGGCGGGCCCTACAATGAGCAGTTCTTC
TRBD1	TRBV11-2	TRBJ1-1	NA	CASSFGSAGGAFF	TGTGCCAGCAGCTTCGGCTCAGCAGGGGGAGCTTTCTTT
NA	TRBV7-2	TRBJ2-3	NA	CASGAPDTQYF	TGTGCCAGCGGAGCTCCAGATACGCAGTATTTT
NA	TRBV4-1	TRBJ2-7	NA	CASSPLGGAAYEQYF	TGCGCCAGCAGCCCTCTGGGGGGGGCTGCCTACGAGCAGTACTTC
NA	TRBV18	TRBJ2-5	NA	CASSPNSGNQETQYF	TGTGCCAGCTCACCGAACTCCGGGAACCAAGAGACCCAGTACTTC
TRBD1	TRBV5-1	TRBJ2-7	few	CASSLVDRGLDEQYF	TGCGCCAGCAGCTTGGTCGACAGGGGGCTAGACGAGCAGTACTTC
NA	TRBV6-1	TRBJ2-5	NA	CASSEFRRLSATGVQETQYF	TGTGCCAGCAGTGAATTCCGCCGGCTATCAGCGACGGGGGTACAAGAGACCCAGTACTTC
NA	TRBV10-2	TRBJ1-2	NA	CASSRDEINYGYTF	TGCGCCAGCAGTCGGGACGAAATTAACTATGGCTACACCTTC
TRBD1	TRBV11-2	TRBJ2-5	NA	CASSLVTGVETQYF	TGTGCCAGCAGCTTAGTAACAGGGGTTGAGACCCAGTACTTC
TRBD1	TRBV9	TRBJ2-5	NA	CASSVSPRIGTGEQETQYF	TGTGCCAGCAGCGTATCCCCAAGAATCGGGACAGGGGAACAGGAGACCCAGTACTTC
NA	TRBV6-1	TRBJ1-3	NA	CASSGFLGPRTKGNTIYF	TGTGCCAGCAGTGGTTTCCTTGGACCGAGGACAAAAGGAAACACCATATATTTT
NA	TRBV6-1	TRBJ1-1	NA	CASSAEVNTEAFF	TGTGCCAGCAGTGCGGAGGTGAACACTGAAGCTTTCTTT
TRBD1	TRBV5-1	TRBJ2-3	once	CASSFSGQGPDTQYF	TGCGCCAGCAGCTTTTCCGGACAGGGCCCAGATACGCAGTATTTT